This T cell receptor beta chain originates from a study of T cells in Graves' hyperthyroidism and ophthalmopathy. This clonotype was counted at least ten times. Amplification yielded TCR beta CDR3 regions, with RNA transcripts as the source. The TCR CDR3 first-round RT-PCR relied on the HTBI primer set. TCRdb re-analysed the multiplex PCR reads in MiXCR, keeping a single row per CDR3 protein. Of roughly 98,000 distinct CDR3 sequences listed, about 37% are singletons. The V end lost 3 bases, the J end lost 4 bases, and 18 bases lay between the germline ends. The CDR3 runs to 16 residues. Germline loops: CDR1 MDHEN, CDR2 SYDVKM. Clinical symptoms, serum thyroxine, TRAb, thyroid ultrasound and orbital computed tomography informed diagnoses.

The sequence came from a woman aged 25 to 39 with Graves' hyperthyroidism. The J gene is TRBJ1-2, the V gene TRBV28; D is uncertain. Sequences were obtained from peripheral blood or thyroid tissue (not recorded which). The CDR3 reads CASSFHRYPLGYGYTF. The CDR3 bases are TGTGCCAGCAGTTTCCACCGGTACCCTTTAGGCTATGGCTACACCTTC.